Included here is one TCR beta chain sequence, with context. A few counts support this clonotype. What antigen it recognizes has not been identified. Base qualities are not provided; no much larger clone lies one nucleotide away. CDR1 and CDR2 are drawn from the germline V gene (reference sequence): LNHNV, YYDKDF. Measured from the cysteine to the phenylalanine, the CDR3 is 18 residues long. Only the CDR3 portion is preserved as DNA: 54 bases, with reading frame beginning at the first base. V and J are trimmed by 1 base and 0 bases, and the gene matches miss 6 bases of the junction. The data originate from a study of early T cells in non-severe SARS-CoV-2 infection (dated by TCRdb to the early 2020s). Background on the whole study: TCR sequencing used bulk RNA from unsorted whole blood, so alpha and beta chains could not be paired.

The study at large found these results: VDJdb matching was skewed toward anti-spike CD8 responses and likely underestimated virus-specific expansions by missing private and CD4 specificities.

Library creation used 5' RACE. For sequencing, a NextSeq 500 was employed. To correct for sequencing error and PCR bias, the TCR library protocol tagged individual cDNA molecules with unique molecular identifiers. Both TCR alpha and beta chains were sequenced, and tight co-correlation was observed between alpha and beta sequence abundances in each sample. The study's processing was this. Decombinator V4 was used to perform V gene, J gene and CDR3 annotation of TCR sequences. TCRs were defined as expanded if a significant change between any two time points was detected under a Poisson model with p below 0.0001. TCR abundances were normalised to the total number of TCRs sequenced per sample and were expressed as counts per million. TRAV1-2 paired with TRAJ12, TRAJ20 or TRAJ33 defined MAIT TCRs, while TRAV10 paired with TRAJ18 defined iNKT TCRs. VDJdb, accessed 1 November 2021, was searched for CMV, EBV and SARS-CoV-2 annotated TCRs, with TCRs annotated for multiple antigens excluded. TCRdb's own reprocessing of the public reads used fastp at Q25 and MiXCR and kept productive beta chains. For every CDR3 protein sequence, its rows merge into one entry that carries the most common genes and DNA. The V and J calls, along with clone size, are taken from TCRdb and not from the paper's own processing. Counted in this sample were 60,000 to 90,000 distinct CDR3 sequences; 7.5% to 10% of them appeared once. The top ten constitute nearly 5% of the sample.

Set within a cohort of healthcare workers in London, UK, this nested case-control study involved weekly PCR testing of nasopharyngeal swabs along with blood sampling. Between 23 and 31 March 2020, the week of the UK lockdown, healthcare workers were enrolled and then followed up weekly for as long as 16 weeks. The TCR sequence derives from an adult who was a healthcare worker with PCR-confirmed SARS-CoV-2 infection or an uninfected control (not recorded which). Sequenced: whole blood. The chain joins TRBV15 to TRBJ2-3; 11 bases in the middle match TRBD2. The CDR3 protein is CATSRALAGGPSTDTQYF. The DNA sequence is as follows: TGTGCCACCAGCAGAGCCCTAGCGGGAGGTCCTAGCACAGATACGCAGTATTTT.